This is a list of T cell receptor beta chains from one sample in a study of sequential checkpoint blockade in melanoma. Only in-frame clones appear in the TCRdb table, and some are missing; sequencing was by immunoSEQ multiplex PCR. Seen here are about 21,000 clones, around 25% observed once, and the top ten hold about 6.6%. The sequenced sample was tumor tissue (inferred from file names), obtained from a patient given nivolumab and ipilimumab in sequence. All receptors derive from a human donor with melanoma. CDR3s include the opening cysteine and the closing phenylalanine or tryptophan. The D gene is left open where the match is weak. A row's size may be missing; if present it is once, few, many or a size class.

clone_size	v_call	d_call	j_call	cdr3_nt	cdr3_aa
.	TRBV11-3	TRBD2	TRBJ2-5	TGTGCCAGCAGCGGTAGCGGGGGGGCTTCGGAGACCCAGTACTTC	CASSGSGGASETQYF
few	TRBV6-4	.	TRBJ1-5	TGTGCCAGCAGCAACCAACGGGTTGATCAGCCCCAGCATTTT	CASSNQRVDQPQHF
.	TRBV18	.	TRBJ2-5	TGTGCCAGCTCACCACCAGTCGGGGAGACCCAGTACTTC	CASSPPVGETQYF
few	TRBV12-5	.	TRBJ1-1	TGTGCTAGTGGTTTCAAATGTGAGGGGTGGGAAGCTTTCTTT	CASGFKCEGWEAFF
.	TRBV6-8	TRBD2	TRBJ2-1	TGTGCCAGCAGCCCGGGACTAGCGGGGGGGGAGCAGTTCTTC	CASSPGLAGGEQFF
few	TRBV7-6	TRBD1	TRBJ1-2	TGTGCCAGCAGCCCGAGCTCCGGGACAGCCTCCGGAGGCTATGGCTACACCTTC	CASSPSSGTASGGYGYTF
.	TRBV6-8	.	TRBJ1-2	TGTGCCAGCAGGGGTTCAGGGCTTGGCTACACCTTC	CASRGSGLGYTF
.	TRBV28	.	TRBJ2-2	TGTGCCAGCACCGGCGACCTGACAGGATGGACCGGGGAGCTGTTTTTT	CASTGDLTGWTGELFF
.	TRBV19	.	TRBJ2-7	TGTGCCAGTAGTACTGATCCCACCGGTGTTGATTTCTGGGACACCCACTACGAGCAGTACTTC	CASSTDPTGVDFWDTHYEQYF
.	TRBV28	.	TRBJ2-5	TGTGCCAGTACTAGGGTGGACCTGCAGACCCAGTACTTC	CASTRVDLQTQYF
medium-sized	TRBV6-8	.	TRBJ2-3	TGTGCCATCAGTGTGAGCCCGGCAGATACGCAGTATTTT	CAISVSPADTQYF
few	TRBV11-3	.	TRBJ1-6	TGTGCCAGCAGCGACGACTTACCCTATAATTCACCCCTCCACTTT	CASSDDLPYNSPLHF
few	TRBV11-3	.	TRBJ2-7	TGTGCCAGCAGCTTACGCAGGGGGGACTCCGAGCAGTACTTC	CASSLRRGDSEQYF
many	TRBV9	TRBD1	TRBJ1-5	TGTGCCAGCAGCACCAGGGGGCTCGTAGGTCAGCCCCAGCATTTT	CASSTRGLVGQPQHF
many	TRBV6-8	.	TRBJ1-3	TGTGCCATCAGTCACGTCCGAGGGCAGGAGAGCTCTGGAAACACCATATATTTT	CAISHVRGQESSGNTIYF
.	TRBV29-1	TRBD1	TRBJ1-4	TGCAGCGGAATATTCGGGACAGAGTGGGGCACTAATGAAAAACTGTTTTTT	CSGIFGTEWGTNEKLFF
.	TRBV5-1	.	TRBJ2-7	TGCGCCAGCGAACACGGGCAGATGGGCTTGAGGGAGCAGTACTTC	CASEHGQMGLREQYF
.	TRBV11-3	TRBD1	TRBJ2-5	TGTGCCAGCAGCCCGACAGGGGGCGCGGAGACCCAGTACTTC	CASSPTGGAETQYF
.	TRBV6-8	TRBD1	TRBJ2-7	TGTGCCAGCAGTTATGACAGGGACTACGAGCAGTACTTC	CASSYDRDYEQYF
.	TRBV14	.	TRBJ2-7	TGTGCCAGCAGCCAAGAGTACTTTGGCTACGAGCAGTACTTC	CASSQEYFGYEQYF
.	TRBV14	.	TRBJ2-7	TGTGCCAGCAGCCAAGTAGCAGCCAGCTACGAGCAGTACTTC	CASSQVAASYEQYF
.	TRBV19	TRBD2	TRBJ2-1	TGTGCCCTTAGCCAGGGACTAGCGGGAGGGGGCCCATACAATGAGCAGTTCTTC	CALSQGLAGGGPYNEQFF
few	TRBV15	TRBD1	TRBJ2-7	TGTGCCACCAGCAGAGACAGGGGGCCCTACGAGCAGTACTTC	CATSRDRGPYEQYF
.	TRBV28	.	TRBJ2-2	TGTGCCAGCCGAGCCTCTGTCCGGGAGCTGTTTTTT	CASRASVRELFF
.	TRBV2	.	TRBJ2-7	TGTGCCAGCAGTGAGGGCAGGGGAGGTTCCTACGAGCAGTACTTC	CASSEGRGGSYEQYF
.	TRBV6-7	.	TRBJ1-5	TGTGCCAGCATGGTTGACAGGAGCAATCAGCCCCAGCATTTT	CASMVDRSNQPQHF
few	TRBV7-1	TRBD1	TRBJ2-1	TGTGCCAGCTCCCGGGACAGGGGTTACAATGAGCAGTTCTTC	CASSRDRGYNEQFF
few	TRBV28	TRBD2	TRBJ2-2	TGTGCCAGCAGTTTGGGGCTAGCGGCGAACACCGGGGAGCTGTTTTTT	CASSLGLAANTGELFF
few	TRBV6-8	.	TRBJ1-1	TGTGCCAGCAGATCCGGGGGCGGAAACACTGAAGCTTTCTTT	CASRSGGGNTEAFF
.	TRBV11-3	.	TRBJ2-1	TGTGCCAGCAGCCGGGAAGGGGGCTCCTACAATGAGCAGTTCTTC	CASSREGGSYNEQFF
.	TRBV7-2	TRBD1	TRBJ2-4	TGTGCCAGCACCCAGGGCGGGACAGGGATTCAGTACTTC	CASTQGGTGIQYF
few	TRBV6-8	.	TRBJ2-7	TGTGCCAGCAGTTACGGGTCAATTGGGGAGCAGTACTTC	CASSYGSIGEQYF
many	TRBV9	.	TRBJ2-7	TGTGCCAGCAGCGTCTCCCCGGGGTATGGGTACGAGCAGTACTTC	CASSVSPGYGYEQYF
.	TRBV29-1	.	TRBJ1-1	TGCAGCGTGGAGCCGCAGGGTGGCACTGAAGCTTTCTTT	CSVEPQGGTEAFF
few	TRBV11-3	TRBD1	TRBJ2-7	TGTGCCAGCAGCTCCCTCAAAACTACAGGGGCGTACGAGCAGTACTTC	CASSSLKTTGAYEQYF
.	TRBV28	.	TRBJ1-1	TGTGCCAGCAGTTTATGGCGTTCTGAGACGGACACTGAAGCTTTCTTT	CASSLWRSETDTEAFF
.	TRBV9	TRBD1	TRBJ1-1	TGTGCCAGCAGCGCCCCCGGGACAGGGTTCACTGAAGCTTTCTTT	CASSAPGTGFTEAFF
.	TRBV28	.	TRBJ2-1	TGTGCCAGCAGCTCTAACTCCGGGAGCTCCTACAATGAGCAGTTCTTC	CASSSNSGSSYNEQFF
.	TRBV9	TRBD1	TRBJ2-2	TGTGCCAGCAGTGAACAGGGGACAGGGGGCTTAATTCCGAACACCGGGGAGCTGTTTTTT	CASSEQGTGGLIPNTGELFF
.	TRBV19	.	TRBJ2-2	TGTGCCAGTAGTTCTCCCACCGGGGCGCCCACCGGGGAGCTGTTTTTT	CASSSPTGAPTGELFF
.	TRBV5-1	.	TRBJ2-3	TGCGCCAGCAGCGCGGACGGTAGCACAGATACGCAGTATTTT	CASSADGSTDTQYF
.	TRBV18	.	TRBJ1-2	TGTGCCAGCTCACCACCTGAGCGGTCTGGCTACACCTTC	CASSPPERSGYTF
.	TRBV6-8	TRBD1	TRBJ1-4	TGTGCCAGCAGCGGGACAGGGCCTGAAGAAAAACTGTTTTTT	CASSGTGPEEKLFF
few	TRBV6-8	.	TRBJ2-1	TGTGCCATCGGAGACAGCAGCTCCTACAATGAGCAGTTCTTC	CAIGDSSSYNEQFF
.	TRBV1	.	TRBJ2-2	TGCGCCAGCAGCCCACTGGGTGACACCGGGGAGCTGTTTTTT	CASSPLGDTGELFF
few	TRBV7-6	TRBD1	TRBJ2-3	TGTGCCAGCAGCTTTACAGGGGGCGAGGGCACAGATACGCAGTATTTT	CASSFTGGEGTDTQYF
few	TRBV4-1	.	TRBJ2-5	TGCGCCAGCAGCCAAGATCCAGGGACGCGGTTGGCCCAGTACTTC	CASSQDPGTRLAQYF
.	TRBV6-8	.	TRBJ2-6	TGTGCCAGCAGTCTCCAGGGCGCGCATGGGGCCAACGTCCTGACTTTC	CASSLQGAHGANVLTF